This TCR beta chain was recorded in a study of cytomegalovirus exposure and HLA in healthy donors. Points from the study as a whole: Sequencing likely produced, as an artifact, a cluster of highly shared sequence variants. As a later analysis revealed, the rate of TCR association differed by HLA locus, with DRB1 most and HLA-C fewest. About 90% or about 30% of the time was how often most TCR beta V segments were productive, according to an earlier analysis.

About this clone itself: Antigen specificity is unknown.

The primer mix had 60 Vbeta and 13 Jbeta primers. Here immunoSEQ multiplex PCR was the method, and the copy in TCRdb shows in-frame clones only, minus some. The sample carries 100,000 to 150,000 clones, under 85% recorded once. The sequence was obtained from a male donor in good health and CMV-seropositive. Sequences were obtained from PBMCs.

CDR3: CASRTTSGGVETQYF. Here the CDR3 DNA reads TGTGCCAGCAGGACGACTAGCGGGGGGGTGGAGACCCAGTACTTC. The chain carries TRBV6-6 and TRBJ2-5; 14 nucleotides match TRBD2. Germline loops: CDR1 MNHNY, CDR2 SVGAGI (reference sequence). Losses at the gene ends were 6 bases for V and 5 bases for J; bases not matched to a gene: 5. The CDR3 is 15 residues long.